The T cell receptor (beta chain) described here comes from a study of shared T cell receptors in the human thymus. The data were produced by immunoSEQ multiplex PCR, yet TCRdb's version contains in-frame clones alone and is incomplete. Of roughly 550,000 clones listed, around 78% are singletons. V dropped 2 bases and J dropped 1; count of bases not matched to a gene: 2. Per the germline V gene, CDR1 is MNHEY and CDR2 is SVGAGI. The CDR3 spans 14 residues. This clone was counted a few times. This sample also appeared in a second study, on human thymus T cells. This second study says: Thymus tissue for the work was resected from patients undergoing corrective heart surgery. Both thymic and peripheral blood repertoires showed apparently biased V and J usage. Reports from related research described highly overlapping thymic repertoires among unrelated individuals.

The chain couples TRBV6-5 to TRBJ2-7, with 7 nucleotides matching TRBD1. Sequencing used thymocytes. This sequence originates from a boy under three years old with a congenital heart defect. The CDR3 DNA follows: TGTGCCAGCAGTTACGAGACAGGGTCCTACGAGCAGTACTTC. Its translation is CASSYETGSYEQYF.